The rows below give T cell receptor beta chains drawn from one sample of a study of T cell responses to AZD1222 COVID-19 vaccine. Here immunoSEQ multiplex PCR was the method, and the copy in TCRdb shows in-frame clones only, minus some. The table has roughly 150,000 clones, just over 90% seen once. The sequenced sample was peripheral blood, obtained on day 0 of AZD1222 vaccination. All receptors come from an adult in good health. The CDR3 runs from the conserved cysteine through the conserved F or W. The D gene is left open where the match is weak. Clone size is stated in some rows and not others, as once, few, many or a class when expanded.

size: -
V: TRBV19
J: TRBJ2-1
D: -
DNA: TGTGCCAGTAGTTTCCAGGGTGGATACAATGAGCAGTTCTTC
CDR3: CASSFQGGYNEQFF

size: -
V: TRBV29-1
J: TRBJ1-2
D: -
DNA: TGCAGCGTTGAAGGCCCGGGCGGGCGCTATGGCTACACCTTC
CDR3: CSVEGPGGRYGYTF

size: -
V: TRBV6-2/TRBV6-3
J: TRBJ2-1
D: -
DNA: TGTGCCAGCAGTTACCTATACAATGAGCAGTTCTTC
CDR3: CASSYLYNEQFF

size: -
V: TRBV29-1
J: TRBJ1-1
D: TRBD1
DNA: TGCAGCTTCTATTCGGGACAGGGGAACACTGAAGCTTTCTTT
CDR3: CSFYSGQGNTEAFF

size: once
V: TRBV7-9
J: TRBJ1-1
D: -
DNA: TGTGCCAGCAGCTCCCAAATGAACACTGAAGCTTTCTTT
CDR3: CASSSQMNTEAFF

size: -
V: TRBV28
J: TRBJ1-1
D: -
DNA: TGTGCCAGCACTCCCCGACAGAACACTGAAGCTTTCTTT
CDR3: CASTPRQNTEAFF

size: once
V: TRBV10-3
J: TRBJ1-4
D: TRBD1
DNA: TGTGCCATCAGTGGACGGGACAGGGTTGAAAAACTGTTTTTT
CDR3: CAISGRDRVEKLFF

size: -
V: TRBV24-1
J: TRBJ2-3
D: TRBD2
DNA: TGTGCCACCAGTGACCCTAGCGGGAGGAGGGCCCGTGGACCCACAGATACGCAGTATTTT
CDR3: CATSDPSGRRARGPTDTQYF

size: few
V: TRBV11-3
J: TRBJ2-5
D: TRBD2
DNA: TGTGCCAGCAGCCAGGGACTAGCGGGAGTAGAGACCCAGTACTTC
CDR3: CASSQGLAGVETQYF

size: -
V: TRBV7-9
J: TRBJ2-7
D: -
DNA: TGTGCCAGCAGCTTAGCCGAGACCTACGAGCAGTACTTC
CDR3: CASSLAETYEQYF

size: -
V: TRBV4-1
J: TRBJ1-1
D: -
DNA: TGCGCCAGCAGCCAAGGTTCGCTGCCGGCTTTCTTT
CDR3: CASSQGSLPAFF

size: -
V: TRBV25-1
J: TRBJ2-3
D: TRBD2
DNA: TGTGCCAGCAGTGGTAGCGGGAGAACAGATACGCAGTATTTT
CDR3: CASSGSGRTDTQYF

size: -
V: TRBV19
J: TRBJ1-1
D: -
DNA: TGTGCCAGTACGGGACAACTGAACACTGAAGCTTTCTTT
CDR3: CASTGQLNTEAFF

size: -
V: TRBV18
J: TRBJ2-4
D: -
DNA: TGTGCCAGCTCACTGGGGCAGGGAGGAGGAGTTACCAAAAACATTCAGTACTTC
CDR3: CASSLGQGGGVTKNIQYF

size: -
V: TRBV6-1
J: TRBJ2-5
D: -
DNA: TGTGCCAGCAGTGCATGGGAAGGACAGAGCTACCAAGAGACCCAGTACTTC
CDR3: CASSAWEGQSYQETQYF

size: -
V: TRBV3-1/TRBV3-2
J: TRBJ2-2
D: TRBD1
DNA: TGTGCCAGCAGCCAACAAGGACAGGGTCGCACCGGGGAGCTGTTTTTT
CDR3: CASSQQGQGRTGELFF

size: -
V: TRBV7-7
J: TRBJ1-1
D: -
DNA: TGTGCCAGCAGCTTATCGCGGCCCATGAACACTGAAGCTTTCTTT
CDR3: CASSLSRPMNTEAFF

size: -
V: TRBV6-2/TRBV6-3
J: TRBJ2-7
D: -
DNA: TGTGCCAGCAGCCCCTCCGGACTGAGGCAGTACTTC
CDR3: CASSPSGLRQYF

size: -
V: TRBV6-4
J: TRBJ2-1
D: -
DNA: TGTGCCAGCAGTGACCGGGACTACAATGAGCAGTTCTTC
CDR3: CASSDRDYNEQFF